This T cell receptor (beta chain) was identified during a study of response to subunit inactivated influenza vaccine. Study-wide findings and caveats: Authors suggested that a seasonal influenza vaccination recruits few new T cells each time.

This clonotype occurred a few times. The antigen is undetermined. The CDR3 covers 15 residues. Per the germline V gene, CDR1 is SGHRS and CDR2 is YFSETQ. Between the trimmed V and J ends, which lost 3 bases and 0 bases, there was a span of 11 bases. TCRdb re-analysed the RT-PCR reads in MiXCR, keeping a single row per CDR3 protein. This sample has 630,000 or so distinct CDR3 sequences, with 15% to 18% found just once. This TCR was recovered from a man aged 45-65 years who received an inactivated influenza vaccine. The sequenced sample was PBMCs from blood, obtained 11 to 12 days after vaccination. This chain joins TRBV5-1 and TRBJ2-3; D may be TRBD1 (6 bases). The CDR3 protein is CASSSSGDSTDTQYF. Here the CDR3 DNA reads TGCGCCAGCAGCTCCTCAGGGGATAGCACAGATACGCAGTATTTT.